This TCR beta chain derives from a study of blood T cell repertoires in COVID-19. At the level of the study: Acute and convalescent COVID-19 specimens originated in the United States, Italy and Spain. Sources were T cells, B-cell-depleted T cells, or PBMCs; the material itself was cDNA or gDNA.

The germline gives CDR1 SGDLS, CDR2 YYNGEE. This CDR3 contains 15 residues. The trim removed 2 bases at V and 6 bases at J, leaving 4 bases unmatched. TCRdb keeps only in-frame clones here, not all; method: immunoSEQ multiplex PCR. Here the sample spans 40,000 to 55,000 clones, over 70% being singletons. V and J are TRBV9 and TRBJ2-2; 10 bases align to TRBD1. This TCR was recovered from a man between 65 and 85 years old with acute or convalescent COVID-19. The sample consisted of peripheral blood. The CDR3 sequence: CASSVFGQGAGELFF. Written as DNA, the CDR3 is TGTGCCAGCAGCGTCTTCGGACAGGGGGCCGGGGAGCTGTTTTTT. Variable domain in full (rest from reference TRBV9 and TRBJ2-2): DSGVTQTPKHLITATGQRVTLRCSPRSGDLSVYWYQQSLDQGLQFLIQYYNGEERAKGNILERFSAQQFPDLHSELNLSSLELGDSALYFCASSVFGQGAGELFFGEGSRLTVL.